This T cell receptor beta chain was found in a study of CXCR3-negative and CXCR3-positive naive CD8 T cells. Study results and caveats: Hydrophobicity of TRB CDR3s was greater in CXCR3-positive naive cells than in CXCR3-negative naive cells.

The libraries of TRB cDNA were constructed through 5' RACE using UMI labels. No DNA is given; TCRdb re-called the 5' RACE reads and lists each CDR3 protein once. This sample contains about 130,000 distinct CDR3 sequences. Comment on this clonotype: Its specificity is not known.

The length of the CDR3 is 13 residues. Germline-derived CDR1 and CDR2 are LGHNA and YSLEER. Material for sequencing was naive CXCR3+ CD8+ T cells from blood. Subset of the sample: CD45RO-CCR7+CD27+CD95- naive CD8+ T cells expressing CXCR3 (TNR3+). This TCR came from a human donor in good health. Some clones in this sample may be carry-over from other donors' samples. The rearrangement uses TRBV4-3 and TRBJ2-1. This CDR3 reads CASSLGLWDEQFF.